Listed here are 21 T cell receptor beta chains from one sample, sequenced in a study of CD8 T cells in Susac syndrome. RNA amounts of roughly 0.5 to 1 ug underwent reverse transcription with random hexamers. TCRdb analysed the immunoSEQ multiplex PCR reads with MiXCR anew, one entry per CDR3 protein. The sample lists under 200,000 distinct CDR3 sequences, 95% seen once, with roughly 0.1% in the top ten. Sequences were obtained from CD4+ T cells from PBMCs. Receptor source: a human donor in good health.

The chain links TRBV24-1 to TRBJ2-5, with unresolved D. The V and J ends lost 0 bases and 3 bases respectively, with 10 bases between them. Germline V lookup: CDR1 KGHDR, CDR2 SFDVKD. The CDR3 is 15 amino acids. The chain's CDR3 is CATSDLIGRKETQYF. The DNA of the CDR3 is TGTGCCACCAGTGATTTGATTGGCAGAAAAGAGACCCAGTACTTC.

The chain links TRBV27 to TRBJ2-2, with TRBD2 matching over 7 bases. The CDR3 spans 18 residues. The junction had 16 bases not matched to a gene; V was cut back by 7 bases and J by 2 bases. Germline V gene lookup returns CDR1 MNHEY and CDR2 SMNVEV (reference sequence). CDR3 DNA sequence: TGTGCCAGCACCAAGGGGCTAGCGGACTACCCAAACACCGGGGAGCTGTTTTTT. Translation gives CASTKGLADYPNTGELFF.

The chain combines TRBV29-1 with TRBJ1-5, with 9 bases matching TRBD1. The junction had 5 bases not matched to a gene; V was cut back by 8 bases and J by 3 bases. Germline V gene lookup returns CDR1 SQVTM and CDR2 ANQGSEA. This CDR3 region has 13 residues. This CDR3 is CSFGQGSNQPQHF. The CDR3 DNA reads as TGCAGCTTTGGACAGGGGTCCAATCAGCCCCAGCATTTT.

CDR3 sequence reads: CSARDFLTPEETQYF. CDR3 DNA: TGCAGTGCTAGAGACTTTCTTACTCCAGAAGAGACCCAGTACTTC. The chain combines TRBV20-1 with TRBJ2-5; D remains ambiguous. Germline CDR1 reads DFQATT; CDR2 reads SNEGSKA (reference sequence). The CDR3 consists of 15 residues. Trimming took 0 bases from V and 3 from J, leaving 14 bases between them.

This rearrangement joins TRBV18 to TRBJ2-5; TRBD2 aligns across 10 bases. From germline, CDR1 is KGHSH and CDR2 LQKENI. This CDR3 region has 14 residues. V trimming: 5 bases; J trimming: 3 bases; junction bases outside the gene matches: 3. CDR3 coding DNA: TGTGCCAGCTCAGCCACTAGCGGGAAAGAGACCCAGTACTTC. Translation gives CASSATSGKETQYF.

With respect to this clonotype: The germline gene is not matched at one end of the junction; a read error may be the cause. The rearrangement uses TRBV29-1 and TRBJ2-4; 10 nucleotides align to TRBD1. CDR3 size: 10 residues. Germline CDR1 SQVTM, CDR2 ANQGSEA. The CDR3 coding sequence is TGCAGCGTTTACCGGGACAGGGGCCCCTTC. This encodes CSVYRDRGPF. The complete variable domain, with remaining parts taken from reference TRBV29-1 and TRBJ2-4, reads SAVISQKPSRDICQRGTSLTIQCQVDSQVTMMFWYRQQPGQSLTLIATANQGSEATYESGFVIDKFPISRPNLTFSTLTVSNMSPEDSSIYLCSVYRDRGPFGAGTRLSVL.

J is TRBJ2-4 and V is TRBV5-6; possible D gene TRBD1, 6 bases. Germline V lookup: CDR1 SGHDT, CDR2 YYEEEE. The ends were cut back, 4 bases at V and 8 bases at J, with 16 bases in the middle. The CDR3 covers 14 residues. CDR3 DNA: TGTGCCAGCAGCCCCGGGACAAAAGGTTACATTCAGTACTTC. Amino acids: CASSPGTKGYIQYF.

The chain links TRBV29-1 to TRBJ1-2, with unresolved D. The length of the CDR3 is 15 residues. V was shortened by 2 bases and J by 3 bases, with 16 bases between the two germline ends. The germline gives CDR1 SQVTM, CDR2 ANQGSEA. The CDR3 region is CSVEIPRGTHYGYTF. Written as DNA, the CDR3 is TGCAGCGTTGAAATTCCCCGGGGAACCCACTATGGCTACACCTTC. Variable domain in full (rest from reference TRBV29-1 and TRBJ1-2): SAVISQKPSRDICQRGTSLTIQCQVDSQVTMMFWYRQQPGQSLTLIATANQGSEATYESGFVIDKFPISRPNLTFSTLTVSNMSPEDSSIYLCSVEIPRGTHYGYTFGSGTRLTVV.

This chain uses TRBV10-3 with TRBJ1-1, with TRBD1 matching over 7 bases. CDR3 length equals 13 residues. Losses at the gene ends were 8 bases for V and 1 base for J; bases not matched to a gene: 4. Germline V gene data show CDR1 as ENHRY and CDR2 as SYGVKD. The CDR3 region is CAIRDSGNTEAFF. Here the CDR3 DNA reads TGTGCCATCCGGGACAGCGGGAACACTGAAGCTTTCTTT.

The chain links TRBV9 to TRBJ2-2; D gene unclear. There are 13 residues in the CDR3. V lost 2 bases and J 4 bases, leaving 6 bases between the germline ends. Germline lookup yields CDR1 SGDLS and CDR2 YYNGEE. DNA for the CDR3: TGTGCCAGCAGCGTTCGGGCCACCGGGGAGCTGTTTTTT. Translating it yields CASSVRATGELFF. The full variable domain, with the rest looked up from reference TRBV9 and TRBJ2-2, is DSGVTQTPKHLITATGQRVTLRCSPRSGDLSVYWYQQSLDQGLQFLIQYYNGEERAKGNILERFSAQQFPDLHSELNLSSLELGDSALYFCASSVRATGELFFGEGSRLTVL.

The V call is TRBV12-3 or TRBV12-4, the J call TRBJ2-3; 8 bases agree with TRBD2. V was clipped by 7 bases and J by 6 bases; unmatched bases: 6. The CDR3 loop spans 13 amino acids. This CDR3 reads CASMSSGWDTQYF. The CDR3 DNA reads as TGTGCCAGCATGTCTAGCGGGTGGGATACGCAGTATTTT.

The J gene is TRBJ2-3, the V gene TRBV7-9; D is ambiguous. V lost 2 bases, J lost 3 bases, and 6 bases lay in between. Germline V gene data show CDR1 as SEHNR and CDR2 as FQNEAQ (reference sequence). The CDR3 loop spans 13 amino acids. DNA of the CDR3: TGTGCCAGCAGCTTAATCGGTACAGATACGCAGTATTTT. Protein: CASSLIGTDTQYF.

The chain uses TRBV15 and TRBJ1-5; 7 bases line up with TRBD1. The CDR3 runs 15 residues. CDR1 and CDR2 from the germline V gene are LNHNV and YYDKDF (reference sequence). V shed 3 bases, J shed 4 bases, and the junction held 6 bases outside the gene matches. CDR3 coding DNA: TGTGCCACCAGCAGCTCCGGGACAGCTAATCAGCCCCAGCATTTT. Amino acid sequence: CATSSSGTANQPQHF.

As for this clonotype: An end of the junction does not agree with germline; a read error may underlie this. The chain employs TRBV9 and TRBJ2-1; no clear D. The CDR3 has 13 residues. CDR1 SGDLS and CDR2 YYNGEE come from the germline V gene. DNA of the CDR3: TGTGCCAGCAGCTCAGGTTACTACACTGAGCAGTTCTTC. Translating gives CASSSGYYTEQFF.

The chain couples TRBV29-1 to TRBJ2-7, with TRBD1 matching 7 bases. V lost 7 bases to trimming and J lost 5 bases; unmatched junction nucleotides: 5. Per the germline V gene, CDR1 is SQVTM and CDR2 is ANQGSEA. The CDR3 has 11 amino acids. This CDR3 is CSGTTGDEQYF. The CDR3 DNA is TGCAGCGGGACCACAGGGGACGAGCAGTACTTC.

This chain links TRBV15 with TRBJ2-5, with D hard to call. The CDR3 has 17 amino acids. The V gene lost 0 bases and the J gene lost 1 base, with 15 bases spanning the gap. CDR1 and CDR2 from the germline V gene are LNHNV and YYDKDF (reference sequence). CDR3 sequence: CATSRESEFGVQETQYF. CDR3 sequence (DNA): TGTGCCACCAGCAGAGAATCTGAGTTTGGGGTCCAAGAGACCCAGTACTTC.

A note on this clonotype: One end of the junction fails to match germline, which may point to a read error. The V call is TRBV15, the J call TRBJ1-1; D not certain. Germline-derived CDR1 and CDR2 are LNHNV and YYDKDF (reference sequence). The CDR3 is 11 residues long. The DNA of the CDR3 is TGTGCCACCGTAAGGAACTCTGAAGCTTTCTTT. Translating gives CATVRNSEAFF.

The chain carries TRBV7-6 and TRBJ1-4; 7 bases agree with TRBD1. Germline CDR1 is SGHVS and CDR2 is FNYEAQ. V shed 8 bases, J shed 3 bases, and the junction held 6 bases outside the gene matches. The length of the CDR3 is 14 residues. CDR3 loop: CASAEGAANEKLFF. The DNA of the CDR3 is TGTGCCAGCGCTGAGGGGGCGGCTAATGAAAAACTGTTTTTT.

This clonotype was observed a single time. This chain joins TRBV20-1 and TRBJ2-1; TRBD2 matches 7 bases. Losses at the gene ends were 5 bases for V and 0 bases for J; bases not matched to a gene: 7. In germline, CDR1 is DFQATT, CDR2 SNEGSKA (reference sequence). The CDR3 is made up of 15 amino acids. The CDR3 bases are TGCAGTGCTCCACTGGGGGGGTTCTCCTACAATGAGCAGTTCTTC. Translation: CSAPLGGFSYNEQFF.

The chain carries TRBV27 and TRBJ1-1; D may be TRBD1 (6 bases). Trimming took off 2 bases at V and 7 bases at J, with 11 bases between the two ends. This CDR3 contains 13 residues. Germline V gene data show CDR1 as MNHEY and CDR2 as SMNVEV (reference sequence). The DNA for the CDR3 is TGTGCCAGCAGTTTACGCGAAGGGGGTGAAGCTTTCTTT. Protein sequence: CASSLREGGEAFF.

This clonotype occurred once. This rearrangement joins TRBV20-1 to TRBJ2-2, with D unresolved. This CDR3 is built from 13 residues. Per the germline V gene, CDR1 is DFQATT and CDR2 is SNEGSKA (reference sequence). V shed 3 bases and J shed 6 bases, with 11 bases lying between them. The CDR3 bases are TGCAGTGCTAGGGTTCCGTTAGCCGGGGAGCTGTTTTTT. Translated, it gives CSARVPLAGELFF.